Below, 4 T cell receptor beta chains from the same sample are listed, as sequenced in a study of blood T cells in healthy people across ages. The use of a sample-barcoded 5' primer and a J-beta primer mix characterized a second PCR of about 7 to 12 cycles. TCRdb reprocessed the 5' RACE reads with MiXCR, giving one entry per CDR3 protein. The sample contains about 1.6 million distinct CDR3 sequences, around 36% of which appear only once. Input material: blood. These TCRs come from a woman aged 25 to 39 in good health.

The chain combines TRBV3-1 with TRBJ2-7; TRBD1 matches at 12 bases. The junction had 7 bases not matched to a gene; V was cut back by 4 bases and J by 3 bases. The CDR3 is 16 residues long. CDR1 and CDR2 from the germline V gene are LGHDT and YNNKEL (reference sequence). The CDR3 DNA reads TGTGCCAGCAGCCCCCGGGACAGGGGGCTCTACTACGAGCAGTACTTC. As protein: CASSPRDRGLYYEQYF.

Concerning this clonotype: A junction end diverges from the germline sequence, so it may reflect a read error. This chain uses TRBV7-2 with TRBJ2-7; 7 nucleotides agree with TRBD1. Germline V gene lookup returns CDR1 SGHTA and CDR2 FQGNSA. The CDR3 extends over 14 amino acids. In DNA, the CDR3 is TGTGCCGGCAGCTCCCAGACAGGGAGTTACGAGCAGTACTTC. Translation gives CAGSSQTGSYEQYF.

CDR3: CASSPGILNTEAFF. CDR3 in DNA: TGTGCCAGCTCACCCGGCATACTGAACACTGAAGCTTTCTTT. The chain uses TRBV18 and TRBJ1-1; D ambiguous. The CDR3 loop spans 14 amino acids. Germline V gives CDR1 KGHSH, CDR2 LQKENI. Trimming stripped 3 bases from V and 0 bases from J, with 8 bases between. The variable domain in full, completed from reference TRBV18 and TRBJ1-1, reads NAGVMQNPRHLVRRRGQEARLRCSPMKGHSHVYWYRQLPEEGLKFMVYLQKENIIDESGMPKERFSAEFPKEGPSILRIQQVVRGDSAAYFCASSPGILNTEAFFGQGTRLTVV.

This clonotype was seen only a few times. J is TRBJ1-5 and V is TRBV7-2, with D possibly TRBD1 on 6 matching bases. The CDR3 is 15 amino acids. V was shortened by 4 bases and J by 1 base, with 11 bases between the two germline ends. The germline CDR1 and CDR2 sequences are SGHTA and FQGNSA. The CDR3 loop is CASSSTGRSNQPQHF. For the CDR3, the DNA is TGTGCCAGCAGCTCAACAGGGCGGAGCAATCAGCCCCAGCATTTT.